This T cell receptor beta chain was observed in a study of T cell responses to AZD1222 COVID-19 vaccine. Notes on the study in general: CD4 TCRs associated with vaccination spanned spike, dominating at 160-218 and 743-854. Among AZD1222 vaccinees, only five to seven were seropositive at baseline. Spike-specific TCR breadth and depth rose after two AZD1222 doses.

Sequencing used immunoSEQ multiplex PCR; TCRdb keeps in-frame clones, though not all of them. The repertoire includes 150,000 or so clones, about 90% of them detected once, and about 4% sits in the top ten. As for this clone: The antigen is not known.

Germline-derived CDR1 and CDR2 are SEHNR and FQNEAQ (reference sequence). The CDR3 runs to 16 residues. V shed 5 bases and J 6 bases; nucleotides not matched to a gene: 12. Investigators merged groups given second doses at roughly 4 or roughly 12 weeks. This sample comprised peripheral blood, obtained 28 days after the second AZD1222 dose. The chain links TRBV7-9 to TRBJ2-7; 11 bases agree with TRBD2. This TCR was recovered from an adult who received the AZD1222 COVID-19 vaccine. CDR3 in amino acids: CASSPPTSGSITEQYF. The CDR3 DNA is TGTGCCAGCAGCCCCCCCACTAGCGGGAGCATAACCGAGCAGTACTTC.